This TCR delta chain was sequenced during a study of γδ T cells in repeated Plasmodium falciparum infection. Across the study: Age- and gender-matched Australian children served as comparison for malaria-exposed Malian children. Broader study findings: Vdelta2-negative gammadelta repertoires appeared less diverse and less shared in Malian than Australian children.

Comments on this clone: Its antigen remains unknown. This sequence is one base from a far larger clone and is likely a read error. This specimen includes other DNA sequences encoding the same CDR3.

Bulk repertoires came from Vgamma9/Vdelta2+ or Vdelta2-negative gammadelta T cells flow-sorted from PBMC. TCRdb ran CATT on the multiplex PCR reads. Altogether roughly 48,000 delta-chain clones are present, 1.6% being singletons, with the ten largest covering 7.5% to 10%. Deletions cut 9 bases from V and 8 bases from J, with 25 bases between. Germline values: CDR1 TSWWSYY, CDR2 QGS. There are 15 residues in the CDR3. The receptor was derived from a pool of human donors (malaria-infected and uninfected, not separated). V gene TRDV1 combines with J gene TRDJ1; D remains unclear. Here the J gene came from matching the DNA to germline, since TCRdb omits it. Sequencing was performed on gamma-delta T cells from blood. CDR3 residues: CALGLSPTATVKLIF. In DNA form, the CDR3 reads TGTGCTCTAGGGCTTAGCCCCACCGCCACCGTCAAACTCATCTTT.